Following are 9 T cell receptor beta chains from one sample sequenced in a study of CD8 T cells in ankylosing spondylitis. TCRdb reprocessed the 5' RACE reads with MiXCR, giving one entry per CDR3 protein. This sample has 350,000 or so distinct CDR3 sequences, with about 15% found just once. The material sequenced was blood, either unsorted or a sorted T cell fraction (not recorded which). The receptors originated from a male donor with ankylosing spondylitis or in good health (not recorded which).

The genes are TRBV6-5 and TRBJ1-3; the D is unclear. The V end lost 2 bases, the J end lost 2 bases, and 10 bases lay between the germline ends. The CDR3 spans 15 residues. Germline CDR1 is MNHEY and CDR2 is SVGAGI. The CDR3 coding sequence is TGTGCCAGCAGTTACGGGTTCGAAGCTGGAAACACCATATATTTT. Its protein product is CASSYGFEAGNTIYF.

The chain's CDR3 is CATSRLDLVANEKLFF. CDR3 sequence (DNA): TGTGCCACCAGCAGACTGGACCTCGTTGCTAATGAAAAACTGTTTTTT. The V call is TRBV15, the J call TRBJ1-4; D not certain. Germline lookup yields CDR1 LNHNV and CDR2 YYDKDF (reference sequence). The CDR3 covers 16 residues. Deletions cut 2 bases from V and 3 bases from J, with 13 bases between.

The chain combines TRBV12-3 or TRBV12-4 with TRBJ1-2; 10 bases agree with TRBD1. The CDR3 contains 15 residues. V lost 5 bases and J lost 5; bases outside the gene matches: 8. The CDR3: CASSPRTGGKYGYTF. The DNA of the CDR3 is TGTGCCAGCAGTCCCCGGACAGGGGGAAAATATGGCTACACCTTC.

This chain joins TRBV29-1 and TRBJ2-7; D is ambiguous. Germline V gene data show CDR1 as SQVTM and CDR2 as ANQGSEA. CDR3 length: 12 amino acids. Trimming cost V 1 base and J 0 bases, with 4 bases left between them. The CDR3 nucleotides are TGCAGCGTTGAAGTTCCCTCCTACGAGCAGTACTTC. Translated, it gives CSVEVPSYEQYF.

The gene calls are TRBV7-2 and TRBJ2-3, with TRBD2 identical over 8 bases. Germline-derived CDR1 and CDR2 are SGHTA and FQGNSA. The V gene end was trimmed by 2 bases and the J gene end by 1 base; junction bases not matched to a gene: 5. The CDR3 covers 16 residues. The CDR3 DNA reads TGTGCCAGCAGCTTATTTAGCGGGGACCGCACAGATACGCAGTATTTT. Translated, it gives CASSLFSGDRTDTQYF.

The sample holds many counts of this clonotype. The V gene is TRBV7-8, the J gene TRBJ1-1; D perhaps matches TRBD1 (5 bases). The CDR3 runs to 15 residues. Germline V lookup: CDR1 SGHVS, CDR2 FQNEAQ. Trimming took 4 bases from V and 0 from J, leaving 12 bases between them. CDR3 in amino acids: CASSWSQGLNTEAFF. The CDR3 DNA reads TGTGCCAGCAGCTGGTCGCAGGGATTGAACACTGAAGCTTTCTTT.

This clonotype has more than one count but fewer than ten. The gene calls are TRBV9 and TRBJ2-3; D remains ambiguous. With 4 bases removed from V and 1 base from J, the gap between germline ends came to 10 bases. This CDR3 spans 14 amino acids. Germline CDR1 reads SGDLS; CDR2 reads YYNGEE. The CDR3 DNA sequence: TGTGCCAGCAGCCTTGGACCTCGCACAGATACGCAGTATTTT. Translated: CASSLGPRTDTQYF.

The chain joins TRBV13 to TRBJ2-5, with 11 positions matching TRBD2. V trimming: 2 bases; J trimming: 3 bases; junction bases outside the gene matches: 8. Per the germline V gene, CDR1 is PRHDT and CDR2 is FYEKMQ (reference sequence). This CDR3 is 17 amino acids long. CDR3 amino acids: CASSLRIGTSGKETQYF. In DNA form, the CDR3 reads TGTGCCAGCAGCTTAAGAATCGGGACTAGCGGAAAAGAGACCCAGTACTTC.

This clonotype was recorded many times. This chain uses TRBV5-1 with TRBJ2-1; 7 bases line up with TRBD1. The CDR3 is 17 residues long. Trimming cost V 4 bases and J 5 bases; bases outside gene matches: 15. Germline V gives CDR1 SGHRS, CDR2 YFSETQ. The CDR3 bases are TGCGCCAGCAGCCCGGGTTGGAAGGGGGCGCAGGACAATGAGCAGTTCTTC. Protein product: CASSPGWKGAQDNEQFF. Complete variable domain (other parts from reference TRBV5-1 and TRBJ2-1): KAGVTQTPRYLIKTRGQQVTLSCSPISGHRSVSWYQQTPGQGLQFLFEYFSETQRNKGNFPGRFSGRQFSNSRSEMNVSTLELGDSALYLCASSPGWKGAQDNEQFFGPGTRLTVL.